Presented here are 31 T cell receptor beta chains from one specimen sequenced in a study of blood T cell repertoires in COVID-19. Sequencing was performed with immunoSEQ multiplex PCR; in TCRdb, only in-frame clones are kept and a portion is missing. There are approximately 210,000 clones in the sample; around 80% occur only once, and about 12% lies in the top ten. Material: peripheral blood. The source is a woman in her 40s with acute or convalescent COVID-19.

The chain employs TRBV5-1 and TRBJ2-4, with 10 bases matching TRBD1. The J segment lost 8 bases and the V segment lost 3 bases, leaving 14 bases of the junction unmatched. This CDR3 comprises 17 residues. CDR1 SGHRS and CDR2 YFSETQ come from the germline V gene. CDR3 nucleotides: TGCGCCAGCAGCTCTCCCGCCCCCGGGACAGGGGTAGACATTCAGTACTTC. This sequence encodes CASSSPAPGTGVDIQYF.

The chain carries TRBV25-1 and TRBJ1-6, with D possibly matching TRBD1 (6 bases). Between the trimmed V and J ends, which lost 1 base and 9 bases, there was a span of 22 bases. CDR3 length: 18 residues. Germline lookup yields CDR1 MGHDK and CDR2 SYGVNS. This chain's CDR3 is CASSESAGVRDTISPLHF. CDR3 DNA sequence: TGTGCCAGCAGTGAATCCGCCGGAGTTCGGGACACCATTTCACCCCTCCACTTT.

The DNA for the CDR3 is TGTGCCAGCAGCTACCGGGACAACTACTCTGGGGCCAACGTCCTGACTTTC. Protein: CASSYRDNYSGANVLTF. V usage is TRBV11-2 and J usage is TRBJ2-6, with D possibly being TRBD1 (6 bases). CDR1 is SGHAT and CDR2 is FQNNGV in the germline V gene. This CDR3 has 17 amino acids. The V end lost 4 bases, the J end lost 0 bases, and 13 bases lay between the germline ends.

V usage is TRBV10-1 and J usage is TRBJ2-1; the D is unclear. Germline-derived CDR1 and CDR2 are WNHNN and SYGVQD (reference sequence). The CDR3 consists of 13 residues. V shed 1 base and J shed 7 bases, with 8 bases lying between them. DNA of the CDR3: TGCGCCAGCAGTGAGTTCTTCGGGAATGAGCAGTTCTTC. Protein product: CASSEFFGNEQFF.

This clone was counted once. The J gene is TRBJ2-7, the V gene TRBV21-1; the D call TRBD1 from the table was never checked on the DNA. TRBV21-1 is a recognized pseudogene. This CDR3 is 16 amino acids long. The CDR3 region is CASSKALGQRTYEQYF. Written as DNA, the CDR3 is TGTGCCAGCAGCAAAGCTTTGGGGCAGCGTACCTACGAGCAGTACTTC.

This clone came up a few times. The chain joins TRBV2 to TRBJ1-1, with D maybe TRBD1 (6 bases). The germline V and J ends were trimmed by 3 bases and 5 bases, with 10 bases remaining between them. This CDR3 contains 13 residues. The germline V gene encodes CDR1 SNHLY and CDR2 FYNNEI. CDR3 sequence (DNA): TGTGCCAGCAGTGAGGACAGAAGTACTGAAGCTTTCTTT. It codes for CASSEDRSTEAFF.

V and J are TRBV27 and TRBJ1-3, with D possibly being TRBD1 (5 bases). The CDR3 is 14 amino acids. The germline V and J ends were trimmed by 9 bases and 3 bases, with 15 bases remaining between them. Germline CDR1 is MNHEY and CDR2 is SMNVEV (reference sequence). CDR3 region: CASSQIGGGNTIYF. The CDR3 DNA is TGTGCCAGTTCCCAGATCGGGGGTGGAAACACCATATATTTT.

The rearrangement links TRBV7-8 to TRBJ2-3; 11 bases fit TRBD2. The CDR3 covers 18 residues. The J segment lost 3 bases and the V segment lost 9 bases, leaving 17 bases of the junction unmatched. CDR1 is SGHVS, CDR2 FQNEAQ, per germline. The chain's CDR3 is CASRGQRFPSGGTDTQYF. For the CDR3, the DNA is TGTGCCAGTCGGGGTCAGCGGTTCCCTAGCGGGGGGACAGATACGCAGTATTTT. Together with reference TRBV7-8 and TRBJ2-3, the CDR3 gives the full variable domain: GAGVSQSPRYKVAKRGQDVALRCDPISGHVSLFWYQQALGQGPEFLTYFQNEAQLDKSGLPSDRFFAERPEGSVSTLKIQRTQQEDSAVYLCASRGQRFPSGGTDTQYFGPGTRLTVL.

V and J are TRBV18 and TRBJ2-3, with a tentative D call TRBD1 (6 bases). There are 15 residues in the CDR3. Deletions cut 3 bases from V and 7 bases from J, with 17 bases between. Germline CDR1 KGHSH, CDR2 LQKENI. The DNA for the CDR3 is TGTGCCAGCTCACCCGGGCAGGGGATCGGTAATACGCAGTATTTT. Its protein product is CASSPGQGIGNTQYF. Variable domain in full (rest from reference TRBV18 and TRBJ2-3): NAGVMQNPRHLVRRRGQEARLRCSPMKGHSHVYWYRQLPEEGLKFMVYLQKENIIDESGMPKERFSAEFPKEGPSILRIQQVVRGDSAAYFCASSPGQGIGNTQYFGPGTRLTVL.

As to this clone: One end of the junction varies from germline; a read error may be responsible. This chain connects TRBV3-1 (or the pseudogene TRBV3-2) to TRBJ2-2, with 8 bases fitting TRBD1. This CDR3 contains 15 residues. Germline loops: CDR1 LGHDT, CDR2 YNNKEL (reference sequence). CDR3 nucleotide sequence: TGTGCCAGCACCCAAGCAGGGGGCAAGACCGGGGAGCTGTTTTTT. The encoded protein is CASTQAGGKTGELFF.

CDR3 in DNA: TGTGCCAGCAGTTACGCCTGGAGGGGAAATGAGCAGTTCTTC. Encoded protein: CASSYAWRGNEQFF. J is TRBJ2-1 and V is TRBV6-2 or TRBV6-3, with D perhaps matching TRBD2 (6 bases). V was cut by 2 bases and J by 7 bases, with 12 bases left in between. The length of the CDR3 is 14 residues. Germline V gives CDR1 MNHEY, CDR2 SVGEGT.

The chain couples TRBV6-1 to TRBJ1-5, with 7 bases identical to TRBD1. The CDR3 spans 16 residues. Germline CDR1 MNHNS, CDR2 SASEGT. Germline trimming cut 4 bases from V and 4 bases from J; bases unmatched to any gene: 10. The CDR3 DNA follows: TGTGCCAGCAGTGGAAATCCCGGGACAGCAAATCAGCCCCAGCATTTT. It specifies CASSGNPGTANQPQHF.

The chain recombines TRBV25-1 with TRBJ2-7; 7 bases are shared with TRBD2. The V segment lost 6 bases and the J segment 4 bases; nucleotides outside the gene matches: 6. This CDR3 is built from 13 residues. CDR1 and CDR2 (germline): MGHDK, SYGVNS. The CDR3 spells CASRLGGSYEQYF. DNA of the CDR3: TGTGCCAGCAGGCTAGGCGGGAGTTACGAGCAGTACTTC.

The CDR3 DNA follows: TGTGCCAGCAGCTTGATAGGTCTAGCGGGACAAGAGACCCAGTACTTC. Residues: CASSLIGLAGQETQYF. The rearrangement uses TRBV5-8 and TRBJ2-5; 9 positions agree with TRBD2. Germline CDR1 is SGHTS and CDR2 is YDEGEE. Unmatched junction bases numbered 6, after V lost 1 base and J lost 2 bases. The CDR3 totals 16 residues.

The chain has TRBV4-1 and TRBJ1-1; D unclear. Trimming stripped 0 bases from V and 0 bases from J, with 8 bases between. The V gene's germline CDR1 is MGHRA and CDR2 YSYEKL. The CDR3 sequence is 15 residues long. The DNA of the CDR3 is TGCGCCAGCAGCCAAGAGGCTTTTATGAACACTGAAGCTTTCTTT. Protein sequence: CASSQEAFMNTEAFF.

This clone has a single count. The gene calls are TRBV7-8 and TRBJ1-1; 7 nucleotides line up with TRBD1. With 0 bases clipped from V and 8 bases from J, the junction kept 0 bases outside the gene matches. Germline V lookup: CDR1 SGHVS, CDR2 FQNEAQ. The CDR3 consists of 12 residues. CDR3 bases: TGTGCCAGCAGCTTAGCGGGACAGGAAGCTTTCTTT. Encoded protein: CASSLAGQEAFF.

The chain has TRBV3-1 (or the pseudogene TRBV3-2) and TRBJ1-3, with D possibly TRBD1 on 6 matching bases. Per the germline V gene, CDR1 is LGHDT and CDR2 is YNNKEL (reference sequence). V lost 5 bases and J lost 1, with 12 bases in between. The CDR3 spans 15 residues. The CDR3 DNA reads TGTGCCAGCAGCGTAACAGGGAGTTCTGGAAACACCATATATTTT. It encodes CASSVTGSSGNTIYF.

This clone was detected a few times. The chain uses TRBV3-1 (or the pseudogene TRBV3-2) and TRBJ2-5; D is possibly TRBD2 (5 bases). V was shortened by 8 bases and J by 0 bases, with 16 bases between the two germline ends. Germline values: CDR1 LGHDT, CDR2 YNNKEL (reference sequence). CDR3 size: 15 residues. The CDR3 region is CASRDYCADQETQYF. The CDR3 nucleotides are TGTGCCAGCCGGGATTATTGCGCGGACCAAGAGACCCAGTACTTC.

The gene calls are TRBV25-1 and TRBJ1-4, with 9 bases that match TRBD1. The length of the CDR3 is 15 residues. CDR1 and CDR2 (germline): MGHDK, SYGVNS. After removal of 5 bases from V and 11 bases from J, the junction contained 12 bases not matched to a gene. CDR3 loop: CASSSPGQGLRKLFF. CDR3 nucleotides: TGTGCCAGCAGTTCACCGGGACAGGGACTTCGGAAACTGTTTTTT.

V and J are TRBV2 and TRBJ1-5; D is perhaps TRBD1 (5 bases). The V gene lost 6 bases and the J gene lost 4 bases, with 16 bases spanning the gap. CDR3 size: 15 residues. Germline V CDR1 and CDR2: SNHLY, FYNNEI. The chain's CDR3 is CASSPRGRGNQPQHF. For the CDR3, the DNA is TGTGCCAGCAGCCCCCGGGGGAGGGGAAATCAGCCCCAGCATTTT.

This chain joins TRBV7-9 and TRBJ2-1; 7 bases map to TRBD2. The ends lost 2 bases at V and 8 bases at J; junction bases unmatched: 3. The CDR3 is 13 residues long. Germline CDR1 reads SEHNR; CDR2 reads FQNEAQ (reference sequence). DNA for the CDR3: TGTGCCAGCAGCTTAAGGGAGGGTCATGAGCAGTTCTTC. Amino acids: CASSLREGHEQFF. Based on the CDR3 plus reference TRBV7-9 and TRBJ2-1, the full variable domain is DTGVSQNPRHKITKRGQNVTFRCDPISEHNRLYWYRQTLGQGPEFLTYFQNEAQLEKSRLLSDRFSAERPKGSFSTLEIQRTEQGDSAMYLCASSLREGHEQFFGPGTRLTVL.

The chain carries TRBV2 and TRBJ2-6; D is perhaps TRBD1 (5 bases). From germline, CDR1 is SNHLY and CDR2 FYNNEI. The CDR3 spans 18 residues. Trimming pared 6 bases from V and 1 base from J, leaving 19 bases between. The CDR3 sequence is CASSVRVSKPSGANVLTF. The CDR3 DNA reads as TGTGCCAGCAGCGTCAGGGTTTCTAAACCTTCTGGGGCCAACGTCCTGACTTTC.

The chain has TRBV20-1 and TRBJ2-5; the D gene is possibly TRBD2 (5 bases). CDR1 is DFQATT, CDR2 SNEGSKA, per germline (reference sequence). The CDR3 runs to 11 residues. V gave up 5 bases and J gave up 5 bases, with 9 bases separating them. The CDR3 DNA is TGCAGTGCTGAGGGTGGGGAGACCCAGTACTTC. Translated, it gives CSAEGGETQYF.

This sequence joins TRBV2 and TRBJ2-7; 9 bases fit TRBD1. The CDR3 totals 15 residues. V was clipped by 5 bases and J by 11 bases; unmatched bases: 16. Looked up from germline, CDR1 is SNHLY and CDR2 is FYNNEI. DNA for the CDR3: TGTGCCAGCAGTATGAGTGGAGGGACAGGGAGCCCTAAGTACTTC. Translated, it gives CASSMSGGTGSPKYF.

The chain employs TRBV19 and TRBJ1-5; TRBD1 agrees at 8 bases. J gave up 4 bases and V 4 bases, and 6 bases lay outside the gene matches. Looked up from germline, CDR1 is LNHDA and CDR2 is SQIVND (reference sequence). The CDR3 is 15 residues long. CDR3 bases: TGTGCCAGTAGTAAACTGGACAGGGAAAATCAGCCCCAGCATTTT. Protein product: CASSKLDRENQPQHF. The whole variable domain, remainder taken from reference TRBV19 and TRBJ1-5, is DGGITQSPKYLFRKEGQNVTLSCEQNLNHDAMYWYRQDPGQGLRLIYYSQIVNDFQKGDIAEGYSVSREKKESFPLTVTSAQKNPTAFYLCASSKLDRENQPQHFGDGTRLSIL.

CDR3 sequence reads: CASSYDLNEQFF. The CDR3 DNA reads as TGTGCCAGCAGCTATGACTTAAATGAGCAGTTCTTC. The chain couples TRBV13 to TRBJ2-1; no firm D call. Germline-derived CDR1 and CDR2 are PRHDT and FYEKMQ (reference sequence). Trimming took 4 bases from V and 7 from J, leaving 8 bases between them. The CDR3 loop spans 12 amino acids.

As regards this clone: Within the sample, other DNA sequences also encode this same CDR3. The gene calls are TRBV27 and TRBJ2-1; D gene ambiguous. CDR1 and CDR2 from the germline V gene are MNHEY and SMNVEV (reference sequence). The V end lost 5 bases, the J end lost 0 bases, and 5 bases lay between the germline ends. CDR3 length: 13 amino acids. The CDR3 region is CASSLSSYNEQFF. In DNA, the CDR3 is TGTGCCAGCAGTCTTAGCTCCTACAATGAGCAGTTCTTC.

The V and J genes are TRBV7-3 and TRBJ1-3; D ambiguous. Germline V gives CDR1 SGHTA, CDR2 FQGTGA. V was cut by 1 base and J by 4 bases, with 14 bases left in between. This CDR3 is built from 16 residues. The CDR3 DNA is TGTGCCAGCAGCTTAAAAGGGCCGGGGTCCGGAAACACCATATATTTT. Translation gives CASSLKGPGSGNTIYF.

The chain couples TRBV12-5 to TRBJ2-7; unclear D gene. V was clipped by 0 bases and J by 1 base, with 4 bases between them. Looked up from germline, CDR1 is LGHNT and CDR2 is FRNRAP. The CDR3 spans 13 residues. In DNA form, the CDR3 reads TGTGCTAGTGGTTTGGTGAGTTCCTACGAGCAGTACTTC. This gives the protein CASGLVSSYEQYF. Combining the CDR3 with reference TRBV12-5 and TRBJ2-7 gives the whole variable domain DARVTQTPRHKVTEMGQEVTMRCQPILGHNTVFWYRQTMMQGLELLAYFRNRAPLDDSGMPKDRFSAEMPDATLATLKIQPSEPRDSAVYFCASGLVSSYEQYFGPGTRLTVT.

This clone was detected a few times. The J gene is TRBJ1-1, the V gene TRBV12-5; maybe TRBD1 (6 bases). Trimming removed 2 bases from V and 11 bases from J, with 15 bases in between. CDR1 LGHNT and CDR2 FRNRAP come from the germline V gene. There are 13 residues in the CDR3. CDR3 loop: CASGLNRALGAFF. In DNA, the CDR3 is TGTGCTAGTGGTTTGAACAGGGCCCTGGGGGCTTTCTTT.

This chain links TRBV14 with TRBJ2-7; the match to TRBD1 covers 7 bases. CDR1 is SGHDN and CDR2 is FVKESK in the germline V gene. The CDR3 is made up of 14 amino acids. With V trimmed by 3 bases and J by 2 bases, 4 bases remained unmatched. DNA for the CDR3: TGTGCCAGCAGCCACACAGGGGACACCTACGAGCAGTACTTC. It encodes CASSHTGDTYEQYF.